This T cell receptor (beta chain) was retrieved from a study of tumor and adjacent non-tumor tissue in lung cancer. The CDR3 contains 11 residues. From germline, CDR1 is MNHEY and CDR2 SVGAGI. Of note for this clonotype: At one end the junction does not follow the germline gene, possibly because of a read error.

The library came from three nested PCR rounds adapted from ARM-PCR protocols. TCRdb re-analysed the multiplex PCR reads in MiXCR, keeping a single row per CDR3 protein. The data hold almost 75,000 distinct CDR3 sequences, with about two thirds observed a single time. No cell sorting was done before RNA was extracted from the tissue. More than 3 cm separated this lung sample from the edge of the tumor. Sequenced: distant non-tumor lung tissue. The receptor was isolated from a woman between 50 and 59 years old with non-small cell lung cancer. This chain links TRBV6-5 with TRBJ2-3; 7 bases are shared with TRBD2. The CDR3 reads CVSGDGDKQYF. The CDR3 DNA reads as TGTGTCAGCGGGGATGGGGATAAGCAGTATTTT.